This T cell receptor (beta chain) stems from a study of identical twins. Study results and limitations: The models gave estimates that fell short of the out-of-frame TCR alpha sharing seen in monozygotic twins.

This clonotype was picked up a small number of times. Its antigen remains unknown. Between the trimmed V and J ends, which lost 7 bases and 8 bases, there was a span of 18 bases. Germline CDR1 is MNHEY and CDR2 is SVGEGT. CDR3 length equals 14 residues. A template switching step contributed a universal primer site, while unique molecular identifiers were present in the cDNA. TCRdb redid the calling of the 5' RACE reads with MiXCR, one entry per CDR3 protein. Altogether hundreds of thousands of distinct CDR3 sequences are present, over 20% being singletons, with the ten largest covering more than 4%. In addition, the sample was reused for a study of T cells expressing NK-cell markers.

V and J are TRBV6-2 or TRBV6-3 and TRBJ2-1; the D gene is possibly TRBD1 (5 bases). The receptor's source is a woman under 30 in good health. Sequences were obtained from PBMCs. Here the CDR3 DNA reads TGTGCCAGCACTAACTGGACCAGCAGGGATGAGCAGTTCTTC. Translation gives CASTNWTSRDEQFF.